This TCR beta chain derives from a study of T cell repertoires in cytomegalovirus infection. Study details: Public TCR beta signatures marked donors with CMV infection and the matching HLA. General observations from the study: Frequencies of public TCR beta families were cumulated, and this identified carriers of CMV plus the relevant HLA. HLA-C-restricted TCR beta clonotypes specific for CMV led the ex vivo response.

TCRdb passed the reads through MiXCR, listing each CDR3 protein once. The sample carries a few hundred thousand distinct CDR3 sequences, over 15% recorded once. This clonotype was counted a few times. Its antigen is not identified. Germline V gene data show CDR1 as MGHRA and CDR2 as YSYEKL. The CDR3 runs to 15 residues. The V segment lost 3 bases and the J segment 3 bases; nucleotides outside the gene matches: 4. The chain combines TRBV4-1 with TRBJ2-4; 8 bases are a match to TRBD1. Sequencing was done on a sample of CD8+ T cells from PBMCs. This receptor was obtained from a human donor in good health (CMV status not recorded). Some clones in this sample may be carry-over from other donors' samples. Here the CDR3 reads CASSHRQGYKNIQYF. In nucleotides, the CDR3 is TGCGCCAGCAGCCACCGACAGGGGTACAAAAACATTCAGTACTTC.